These T cell receptor beta chains were read from a single sample in a study of a mutant IDH1 vaccine in newly diagnosed glioma. These TCRs are of unknown antigen specificity. The table came from immunoSEQ multiplex PCR; TCRdb's copy has only in-frame clones and leaves some out. The sample shows under 45,000 clones, roughly 90% of them seen only once. The sample here was PBMCs, taken from a glioma patient whose treatment included an IDH1 peptide vaccine. All receptors come from a man aged 45-65 years with glioma. Both conserved end residues are part of each CDR3. The order of the fields is V gene, J gene, CDR3 protein.

V: TRBV9
J: TRBJ1-6
CDR3: CASSESGTGLSPLHF

V: TRBV7-8
J: TRBJ1-6
CDR3: CASSLVNRANNSPLHF

V: TRBV10-1
J: TRBJ2-7
CDR3: CASSEGGGGTYEQYF

V: TRBV6-5
J: TRBJ1-2
CDR3: CASTTVPGYGYTF

V: TRBV7-9
J: TRBJ1-1
CDR3: CASSLEVTEAFF

V: TRBV4-2
J: TRBJ2-2
CDR3: CASSQERREASYTGELFF

V: TRBV2
J: TRBJ2-5
CDR3: CASNRQQGIQETQYF

V: TRBV7-2
J: TRBJ1-5
CDR3: CASSFFESNQPQHF

V: TRBV6-5
J: TRBJ1-2
CDR3: CASRGQTYGYTF

V: TRBV4-2
J: TRBJ2-1
CDR3: CASSQSGAENEQFF

V: TRBV7-9
J: TRBJ1-2
CDR3: CASSFGFTGTNYGYTF

V: TRBV4-2
J: TRBJ2-7
CDR3: CASSPSTADYEQYF

V: TRBV19
J: TRBJ1-5
CDR3: CASRTANQPQHF

V: TRBV4-3
J: TRBJ2-7
CDR3: CASSTGTSYEQYF

V: TRBV18
J: TRBJ2-7
CDR3: CASSAGTGNYEQYF

V: TRBV2
J: TRBJ2-7
CDR3: CASSSSGVGSYEQYF

V: TRBV19
J: TRBJ1-1
CDR3: CASSSQGGLTEAFF

V: TRBV9
J: TRBJ1-2
CDR3: CASSVGTPIGGYTF

V: TRBV10-1
J: TRBJ2-7
CDR3: CASSEPGREQYF

V: TRBV11-3
J: TRBJ2-3
CDR3: CASSLGQGDTDTQYF

V: TRBV5-1
J: TRBJ2-1
CDR3: CASSLQTVYNEQFF

V: TRBV30
J: TRBJ2-7
CDR3: CACRGTSGKYYEQYF

V: TRBV5-4
J: TRBJ1-2
CDR3: CASSFDRGDYGYTF

V: TRBV9
J: TRBJ2-2
CDR3: CASSPQGRNTGELFF

V: TRBV5-5
J: TRBJ2-7
CDR3: CASSLDLGEQYF

V: TRBV7-2
J: TRBJ2-7
CDR3: CASSLAPLGVRPYEQYF